These 6 T cell receptor beta chains share one sample of origin, sequenced in a study of T cells after posttransplantation cyclophosphamide (dated by TCRdb to about 2016). The library was built by means of the immunoSEQ multiplex PCR assay. The table comes from immuneACCESS by way of TCRdb, which keeps in-frame sequences with V and J called. Part of the clones is missing from these tables; in studies checked, under half for an unresolved V gene and the rest for unknown reasons. The sample data list approximately 6,800 clones, and roughly 92% of these were observed just once. Around 4% of the sample comes from the top ten. The sample's treatment or condition label, decoded: high-dose cyclophosphamide on days +3 and +4 as single-agent GVHD prophylaxis. Patients in the PTCy group got busulfan and fludarabine conditioning, a marrow graft from a related or unrelated donor, and cyclophosphamide on days +3 and +4.

Sequenced material: CD8+ T cells sorted from blood, taken after allogeneic stem cell transplant with posttransplant cyclophosphamide. The receptor source for this set is a male patient in his sixties or seventies who received an allogeneic stem cell transplant from a related donor and was CMV-positive. It is possible that, after a transplant, some T cells come from the graft donor.

The chain links TRBV4-3 to TRBJ2-7; TRBD1 matches 10 bases. V lost 3 bases to trimming and J lost 3 bases; unmatched junction nucleotides: 2. CDR3 size: 14 residues. Germline V gives CDR1 LGHNA, CDR2 YSLEER. The CDR3, as DNA: TGCGCCAGCAGCCAGGGACAGGGGATCTACGAGCAGTACTTC. It yields the protein CASSQGQGIYEQYF.

The CDR3 is CASSPAFVTGAYEQFF. CDR3 DNA sequence: TGTGCCAGCAGCCCAGCTTTCGTGACAGGGGCATATGAGCAGTTCTTC. The J gene is TRBJ2-1, the V gene TRBV7-6; TRBD1 matches 8 bases. This CDR3 has 16 amino acids. The ends lost 5 bases at V and 8 bases at J; junction bases unmatched: 14. Germline-derived CDR1 and CDR2 are SGHVS and FNYEAQ.

This chain uses TRBV7-9 with TRBJ1-1, with 12 bases that match TRBD1. There are 17 residues in the CDR3. Trimming at V came to 5 bases and at J to 5 bases, leaving 12 bases not matched to a gene. The germline V gene encodes CDR1 SEHNR and CDR2 FQNEAQ (reference sequence). The CDR3 DNA follows: TGTGCCAGCAGCCCCCTCGGGGACAGGGGGCGCTGGACTGAAGCTTTCTTT. Protein product: CASSPLGDRGRWTEAFF. The full variable domain, completed using reference TRBV7-9 and TRBJ1-1, is DTGVSQNPRHKITKRGQNVTFRCDPISEHNRLYWYRQTLGQGPEFLTYFQNEAQLEKSRLLSDRFSAERPKGSFSTLEIQRTEQGDSAMYLCASSPLGDRGRWTEAFFGQGTRLTVV.

The V gene is TRBV19, the J gene TRBJ1-1; D is unresolved. Germline CDR1 and CDR2: LNHDA and SQIVND (reference sequence). The ends were cut back, 5 bases at V and 7 bases at J, with 14 bases in the middle. CDR3 length: 13 amino acids. In DNA, the CDR3 is TGTGCCAGTAGTGCCCGCAGTCCTGATGAAGCTTTCTTT. This translates into CASSARSPDEAFF. The variable domain in full, with the rest retrieved from reference TRBV19 and TRBJ1-1, is DGGITQSPKYLFRKEGQNVTLSCEQNLNHDAMYWYRQDPGQGLRLIYYSQIVNDFQKGDIAEGYSVSREKKESFPLTVTSAQKNPTAFYLCASSARSPDEAFFGQGTRLTVV.

The J gene is TRBJ2-1, the V gene TRBV2; 7 bases line up with TRBD2. The CDR3 is made up of 13 amino acids. V dropped 8 bases and J dropped 1; count of bases not matched to a gene: 2. Germline assignment: CDR1 SNHLY and CDR2 FYNNEI. The CDR3 DNA reads as TGTGCCAGCTGGACTAGTTCCTACAATGAGCAGTTCTTC. Translation: CASWTSSYNEQFF.

The V call is TRBV9, the J call TRBJ1-1; D remains unclear. The CDR3 is 16 amino acids. Germline assignment: CDR1 SGDLS and CDR2 YYNGEE. V gave up 0 bases and J gave up 4 bases, with 16 bases separating them. The chain's CDR3 is CASSVGGSGFSTEAFF. The CDR3 DNA reads TGTGCCAGCAGCGTAGGCGGGTCGGGTTTTAGCACTGAAGCTTTCTTT.